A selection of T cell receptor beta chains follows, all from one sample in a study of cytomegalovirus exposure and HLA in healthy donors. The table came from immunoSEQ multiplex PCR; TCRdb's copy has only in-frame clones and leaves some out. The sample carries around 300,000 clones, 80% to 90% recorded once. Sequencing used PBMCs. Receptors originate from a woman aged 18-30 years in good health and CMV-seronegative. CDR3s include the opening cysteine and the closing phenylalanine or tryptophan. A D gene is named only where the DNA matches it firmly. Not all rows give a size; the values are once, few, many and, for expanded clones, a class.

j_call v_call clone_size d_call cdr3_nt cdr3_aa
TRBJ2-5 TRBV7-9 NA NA TGTGCCAGCAGCTTAGGGGGCAGTAAAGAGACCCAGTACTTC CASSLGGSKETQYF
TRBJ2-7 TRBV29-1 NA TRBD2 TGCAGCGTGTCCCCGGGGGGGGAGCCCCACGAGCAGTACTTC CSVSPGGEPHEQYF
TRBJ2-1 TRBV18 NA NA TGTGCCAGCTCACCAACAGAGTACTCCTACAATGAGCAGTTCTTC CASSPTEYSYNEQFF
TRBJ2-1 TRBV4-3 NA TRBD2 TGCGCCAGCAGCCAAGATCCTAGCGGCCCCTACAATGAGCAGTTCTTC CASSQDPSGPYNEQFF
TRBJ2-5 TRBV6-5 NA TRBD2 TGTGCCAGCACCCTTCGGGGGGTACAAGAGACCCAGTACTTC CASTLRGVQETQYF
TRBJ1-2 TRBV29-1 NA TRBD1 TGCAGCGTTGAAGATCAGGGGGCGCGGTTCGGCTACACCTTC CSVEDQGARFGYTF
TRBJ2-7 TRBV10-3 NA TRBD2 TGTGCCATCAGTGAGTCGGTAACGCCAACCCTGGGCGGGGGGACCTACGAGCAGTACTTC CAISESVTPTLGGGTYEQYF
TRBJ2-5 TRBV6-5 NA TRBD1 TGTGCCAGCACTCGACTGGGACAGAACCAAGAGACCCAGTACTTC CASTRLGQNQETQYF
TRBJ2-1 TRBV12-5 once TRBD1 TGTGCTAGTGCCCCTGGGCAGGGGGCCTACAATGAGCAGTTCTTC CASAPGQGAYNEQFF
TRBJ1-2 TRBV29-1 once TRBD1 TGCAGCGTTTTTGTCGGGACAGTATATGGCTACACCTTC CSVFVGTVYGYTF
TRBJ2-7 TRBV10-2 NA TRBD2 TGCGCCAGCAGCACGGGACTAGCGGGGGGTCTAACCTACGAGCAGTACTTC CASSTGLAGGLTYEQYF
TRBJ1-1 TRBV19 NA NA TGTGCCAGTAGTTCGGGGAACACTGAAGCTTTCTTT CASSSGNTEAFF
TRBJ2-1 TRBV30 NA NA TGTGCCTGGAGTGTACTAACTGAGCAGTTCTTC CAWSVLTEQFF
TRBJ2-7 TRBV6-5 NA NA TGTGCCAGCAGTTACTCTGGGACAAGCTACTACGAGCAGTACTTC CASSYSGTSYYEQYF
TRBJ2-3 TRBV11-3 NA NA TGTGCCAGCAGCCCAGTACGATCCACAGATACGCAGTATTTT CASSPVRSTDTQYF
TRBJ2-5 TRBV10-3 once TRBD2 TGTGCCATCAGTCTAGCGGGGGGAATCCAACAAGAGACCCAGTACTTC CAISLAGGIQQETQYF
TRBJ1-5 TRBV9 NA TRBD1 TGTGCCAGCAGCGGTACAGGGGGTCTAAATCAGCCCCAGCATTTT CASSGTGGLNQPQHF
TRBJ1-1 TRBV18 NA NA TGTGCCAGCTCACCACTTACGATCGGGAGGCAGCAGAACACTGAAGCTTTCTTT CASSPLTIGRQQNTEAFF
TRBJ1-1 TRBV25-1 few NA TGTGCCAGCAGTGTGACAATGAACACTGAAGCTTTCTTT CASSVTMNTEAFF
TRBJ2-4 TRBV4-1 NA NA TGCGCCAGCAGCCCCGGGGGTAGCGTACTAGCCAAAAACATTCAGTACTTC CASSPGGSVLAKNIQYF
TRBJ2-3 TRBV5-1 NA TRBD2 TGCGCCAGCAGCTTTGGGACTAGCGATGATACGCAGTATTTT CASSFGTSDDTQYF
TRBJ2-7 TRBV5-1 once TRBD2 TGCGCCAGCAGCTCCCAACCGGGACTAGCGGGACCCTACTCCTACGAGCAGTACTTC CASSSQPGLAGPYSYEQYF